A selection of T cell receptor beta chains follows, all from one sample in a study of CD4 and CD8 cells across lung adenocarcinoma regions. TCRdb independently ran MiXCR on the PCR reads; one entry per CDR3 protein. The sample shows under 8,500 distinct CDR3 sequences, 40% to 60% of them seen only once. The sample comprised CD4+ T cells from the center of a lung tumor. The receptors here all came from a female donor with lung adenocarcinoma. The CD4 and CD8 labels of this study may be unreliable. Both conserved end residues are part of each CDR3. Fields, in order: clone size, J gene, V gene, D gene, CDR3 protein, CDR3 DNA. D genes are given only for firm matches. Clone size is shown for a subset of rows, as once, few, many or a class of expanded clone.

many | TRBJ1-6 | TRBV4-1 | NA | CASSQDHYSPLHF | TGCGCCAGCAGCCAAGATCATTATTCACCCCTCCACTTT
once | TRBJ2-3 | TRBV12-3/TRBV12-4 | TRBD2 | CASSLGLAGRREETQYF | TGTGCCAGCAGTTTAGGACTAGCGGGACGGAGGGAAGAGACGCAGTATTTT
NA | TRBJ2-5 | TRBV6-1 | TRBD2 | CARSGGRDPETQYF | TGTGCGAGGAGCGGGGGCCGTGACCCAGAGACCCAGTACTTC
NA | TRBJ2-1 | TRBV27 | NA | CASSSSGLYNEQFF | TGTGCCAGCAGTTCCTCGGGACTTTACAATGAGCAGTTCTTC
once | TRBJ2-5 | TRBV10-3 | TRBD2 | CAGSGASGKDTQYF | TGTGCGGGGAGTGGGGCTAGCGGCAAAGATACCCAGTACTTC
NA | TRBJ2-6 | TRBV14 | NA | CASSQGRGANVLTF | TGTGCCAGCAGCCAAGGTCGGGGGGCCAACGTCCTGACTTTC
medium-sized | TRBJ1-1 | TRBV27 | NA | CASSFIGGTEAFF | TGTGCCAGCAGTTTCATCGGGGGGACTGAAGCTTTCTTT
NA | TRBJ2-7 | TRBV6-2/TRBV6-3 | TRBD2 | CASSRVGLAGTYEQYF | TGTGCCAGCAGCCGAGTTGGACTAGCGGGGACCTACGAGCAGTACTTC
large | TRBJ2-1 | TRBV6-5 | NA | CASSYTGATVHNEQFF | TGTGCCAGCAGTTACACGGGGGCAACAGTACACAATGAGCAGTTCTTC
NA | TRBJ2-2 | TRBV27 | NA | CASSVEGSNTEAQFF | TGTGCCAGCTCGGTGGAGGGGTCGAACACCGAGGCGCAGTTTTTT
few | TRBJ2-3 | TRBV7-2 | TRBD1 | CASRRTGQGATDTQYF | TGTGCCAGCAGACGGACCGGACAGGGGGCAACAGATACGCAGTATTTT
few | TRBJ1-5 | TRBV12-3/TRBV12-4 | NA | CASSLNRNSNQPQHF | TGTGCCAGCAGTTTGAACAGGAATAGCAATCAGCCCCAGCATTTT
large | TRBJ2-3 | TRBV6-2/TRBV6-3 | TRBD2 | CASSYVAGSPDTQYF | TGTGCCAGCAGTTACGTAGCGGGAAGCCCAGATACGCAGTATTTT